This is a list of T cell receptor beta chains from one sample in a study. TCRdb re-analysed the 5' RACE reads in MiXCR, keeping a single row per CDR3 protein. The table includes over 50,000 distinct CDR3 sequences, more than 25% detected once. Sequenced material: tumor-infiltrating naive CD4+ T cells sorted from the breast tumor. The receptor set was obtained from a female donor with breast cancer. Each CDR3 is given with its conserved first and last residue. A D gene is named only where the DNA matches it firmly. Not every row has a clone size; where given, it reads once, few, many or a size class.

D gene | clone size | J gene | V gene | CDR3 protein | CDR3 DNA
. | few | TRBJ2-5 | TRBV7-6 | CASTTVGGETQYF | TGTGCCAGCACCACTGTCGGGGGAGAGACCCAGTACTTC
. | . | TRBJ2-2 | TRBV10-2 | CASNRQENTGELFF | TGCGCCAGCAATCGACAGGAGAACACCGGGGAGCTGTTTTTT
TRBD2 | . | TRBJ2-7 | TRBV20-1 | CSAKTSGRWEQYF | TGCAGTGCCAAGACTAGCGGGAGATGGGAGCAGTACTTC
TRBD1 | . | TRBJ1-2 | TRBV20-1 | CSAKRGDRGLGGYTF | TGCAGTGCTAAGCGGGGGGACAGGGGCCTTGGTGGCTACACCTTC
. | many | TRBJ1-2 | TRBV12-3/TRBV12-4 | CASSRARGINYGYTF | TGTGCCAGCAGTCGGGCCCGGGGGATAAACTATGGCTACACCTTC
. | many | TRBJ2-3 | TRBV6-1 | CASSVGGDTQYF | TGTGCCAGCAGTGTCGGGGGCGATACGCAGTATTTT
. | . | TRBJ2-5 | TRBV12-3/TRBV12-4 | CASSGIPTTETQYF | TGTGCCAGCAGCGGGATACCGACTACTGAGACCCAGTACTTC
. | few | TRBJ1-5 | TRBV20-1 | CGARGQISNQPQHF | TGCGGTGCTAGAGGACAGATTAGCAATCAGCCCCAGCATTTT
. | few | TRBJ2-1 | TRBV19 | CASGIETVRLF | TGTGCCAGTGGCATAGAGACAGTTCGGCTCTTC
. | . | TRBJ1-1 | TRBV9 | CASSVGPPGRQTEAFF | TGTGCCAGCAGCGTAGGCCCGCCAGGGCGGCAGACTGAAGCTTTCTTT
TRBD1 | . | TRBJ2-6 | TRBV7-7 | CASSPGGRTDSGANVLTF | TGTGCTAGCAGCCCAGGGGGACGGACAGACTCTGGGGCCAACGTCCTGACTTTC
. | once | TRBJ1-5 | TRBV7-2 | CASSSRQGNQPQHF | TGTGCCAGCAGCTCCCGACAAGGCAATCAGCCCCAGCATTTT
. | . | TRBJ2-2 | TRBV12-3/TRBV12-4 | CASSRDFPNTGELFF | TGTGCCAGCAGCCGGGACTTCCCAAACACCGGGGAGCTGTTTTTT
. | . | TRBJ2-3 | TRBV7-2 | CASSLVRGDTQYF | TGTGCCAGCAGCTTAGTCCGGGGAGATACGCAGTATTTT
TRBD1 | . | TRBJ2-5 | TRBV5-1 | CASTPETGGIETQYF | TGCGCCAGCACCCCCGAGACAGGGGGCATAGAGACCCAGTACTTC
TRBD1 | few | TRBJ2-5 | TRBV12-3/TRBV12-4 | CASSLTGEKETQYF | TGTGCCAGCAGTTTGACAGGGGAGAAGGAGACCCAGTACTTC
TRBD1 | . | TRBJ1-1 | TRBV27 | CASSLSQGTQAFF | TGTGCCAGCAGTTTATCACAGGGGACCCAAGCTTTCTTT
. | few | TRBJ2-7 | TRBV21-1 | CASSKGQGCNYEQYF | TGTGCCAGCAGCAAAGGACAGGGTTGTAATTACGAGCAGTACTTC
. | . | TRBJ1-1 | TRBV6-2/TRBV6-3 | CASSDRGPWNTEAFF | TGTGCCAGCAGTGACCGGGGACCCTGGAACACTGAAGCTTTCTTT
TRBD2 | . | TRBJ2-2 | TRBV4-3 | CASGRTTSINPGELFF | TGCGCCAGCGGCCGAACGACTAGCATTAACCCCGGGGAGCTGTTTTTT
TRBD1 | few | TRBJ1-6 | TRBV7-8 | CASSLASGTGNNSPLHF | TGTGCCAGCAGCTTAGCCTCGGGGACAGGCAATAATTCACCCCTCCACTTT
TRBD1 | once | TRBJ2-2 | TRBV5-1 | CASSDPGQGAGELFF | TGCGCCAGCAGCGATCCGGGACAGGGGGCCGGGGAGCTGTTTTTT
TRBD2 | . | TRBJ2-7 | TRBV9 | CASSVDSGAYEQYF | TGTGCCAGCAGCGTAGATAGCGGGGCCTACGAGCAGTACTTC
TRBD2 | . | TRBJ2-1 | TRBV5-1 | CASSLTSSGMNNEQFF | TGCGCCAGCAGCTTGACGTCCAGCGGGATGAACAATGAGCAGTTCTTC
TRBD2 | . | TRBJ2-3 | TRBV6-2/TRBV6-3 | CASKGWASGRTDTQYF | TGTGCCAGCAAGGGTTGGGCTAGCGGGCGCACAGATACGCAGTATTTT
. | many | TRBJ2-3 | TRBV7-3 | CASSRGGISSTDTQYF | TGTGCCAGCAGCCGCGGTGGTATATCTAGCACAGATACGCAGTATTTT
TRBD1 | few | TRBJ2-7 | TRBV6-5 | CASSYSGTGPYEQYF | TGTGCCAGCAGTTACTCCGGGACAGGACCCTACGAGCAGTACTTC
. | . | TRBJ2-1 | TRBV20-1 | CSASWGYNEQFF | TGCAGTGCTTCATGGGGGTACAATGAGCAGTTCTTC
. | . | TRBJ1-5 | TRBV29-1 | CSVQADSNQPQHF | TGCAGCGTTCAGGCAGATAGCAATCAGCCCCAGCATTTT
. | . | TRBJ1-1 | TRBV9 | CASSAGRFSEAFF | TGTGCCAGCAGCGCAGGACGGTTCTCTGAAGCTTTCTTT
TRBD2 | . | TRBJ2-7 | TRBV6-1 | CASRLERGGPYEQYF | TGTGCCAGCAGGCTCGAGCGGGGGGGCCCCTACGAGCAGTACTTC
TRBD2 | . | TRBJ2-3 | TRBV28 | CASILAGISSTDTQYF | TGTGCCAGCATACTAGCGGGCATCTCTAGCACAGACACGCAGTATTTT
. | few | TRBJ2-5 | TRBV5-6 | CASSLGFQETQYF | TGTGCCAGCAGCTTGGGGTTTCAAGAGACCCAGTACTTC
. | . | TRBJ1-3 | TRBV15 | CATSRDTSGNTIYF | TGTGCCACCAGCAGAGATACATCTGGAAACACCATATATTTT
. | . | TRBJ1-2 | TRBV18 | CASSPSPGTPNYGYTF | TGTGCCAGCTCACCATCCCCGGGGACCCCTAACTATGGCTACACCTTC
TRBD2 | . | TRBJ2-1 | TRBV5-1 | CASSLQPSGSSYSEQFF | TGCGCCAGCAGCCTGCAGCCTAGCGGGAGCTCCTACAGTGAGCAGTTCTTC
. | many | TRBJ1-3 | TRBV6-1 | CASSPNSSGNTIYF | TGTGCCAGCAGTCCAAACAGCTCTGGAAACACCATATATTTT
TRBD1 | . | TRBJ1-2 | TRBV7-2 | CASSARTGGNYGYTF | TGTGCCAGCAGCGCGCGGACAGGGGGCAACTATGGCTACACCTTC
TRBD1 | . | TRBJ2-5 | TRBV15 | CATSRARGPETQYF | TGTGCCACCAGCAGAGCCAGGGGGCCAGAGACCCAGTACTTC
. | many | TRBJ1-5 | TRBV29-1 | CSAQEGPNQPQHF | TGCAGCGCCCAAGAGGGACCTAATCAGCCCCAGCATTTT
. | medium-sized | TRBJ1-2 | TRBV6-2/TRBV6-3 | CASSKQGYGYTF | TGTGCCAGCAGTAAACAGGGATATGGCTACACCTTC
. | few | TRBJ2-5 | TRBV4-1 | CASSQEKTGEETQYF | TGCGCCAGCAGCCAAGAGAAAACGGGGGAAGAGACCCAGTACTTC